Presented here are 18 T cell receptor beta chains from one specimen sequenced in a study of blood T cell repertoires in COVID-19. Some clones are missing from TCRdb's copy, which holds only in-frame ones; the method was immunoSEQ multiplex PCR. The sample has tens of thousands of clones; just over 85% are singletons. The sequenced sample consisted of peripheral blood. Receptor source: a man aged 45-60 years with active COVID-19.

This sequence joins TRBV11-2 and TRBJ1-1, with D perhaps matching TRBD1 (5 bases). In germline, CDR1 is SGHAT, CDR2 FQNNGV. This CDR3 has 14 amino acids. V was pared by 5 bases and J by 3 bases, with 13 bases between. CDR3 region: CASSRRRRDTEAFF. CDR3 nucleotide sequence: TGTGCCAGCAGCCGACGGCGCAGGGACACTGAAGCTTTCTTT.

The chain combines TRBV19 with TRBJ2-1, with D perhaps matching TRBD1 (5 bases). Trimming cost V 4 bases and J 0 bases, with 10 bases left between them. Looked up from germline, CDR1 is LNHDA and CDR2 is SQIVND (reference sequence). The CDR3 runs 15 residues. The CDR3 here is CASSKQGLSYNEQFF. CDR3 sequence (DNA): TGTGCCAGTAGTAAGCAGGGCCTCTCCTACAATGAGCAGTTCTTC.

The chain has TRBV9 and TRBJ1-4, with D perhaps matching TRBD1 (5 bases). The V and J ends lost 0 bases and 4 bases respectively, with 7 bases between them. The CDR3 runs to 14 residues. CDR1 and CDR2 (germline): SGDLS, YYNGEE. Here the CDR3 reads CASSVGQGNEKLFF. Written as DNA, the CDR3 is TGTGCCAGCAGCGTAGGGCAGGGTAATGAAAAACTGTTTTTT.

The chain is built from TRBV10-1 and TRBJ1-2, with a tentative D call TRBD1 (6 bases). The germline V and J ends were trimmed by 0 bases and 6 bases, with 14 bases remaining between them. Germline V gene lookup returns CDR1 WNHNN and CDR2 SYGVQD (reference sequence). The CDR3 has 15 amino acids. The CDR3 coding sequence is TGCGCCAGCAGTGAGTCGATAGGTCGGACAGATGGCTACACCTTC. Residues: CASSESIGRTDGYTF.

V gene TRBV5-1 combines with J gene TRBJ2-7; D is undetermined. CDR3 length: 15 residues. Trimming stripped 1 base from V and 3 bases from J, with 14 bases between. Germline V lookup: CDR1 SGHRS, CDR2 YFSETQ. In DNA form, the CDR3 reads TGCGCCAGCAGCTTGCGGCAGGATTCAATCTACGAGCAGTACTTC. It is translated as CASSLRQDSIYEQYF.

The V and J genes are TRBV7-9 and TRBJ2-7; 12 bases fit TRBD1. There are 14 residues in the CDR3. CDR1 and CDR2 from the germline V gene are SEHNR and FQNEAQ (reference sequence). Trimming took 6 bases from V and 6 from J; bases not matched to a gene: 6. CDR3 loop: CASSSPGQGAEQYV. Here the CDR3 DNA reads TGTGCCAGCAGTAGCCCGGGACAGGGGGCCGAGCAGTACGTC.

For this clone: At one end the junction does not follow the germline gene, possibly because of a read error. For the CDR3, the DNA is TGTGCCAGCAGTTTTCTACCCGCTAGCGGGAGTCCCCGGGTCTTC. Translated: CASSFLPASGSPRVF. This sequence joins TRBV27 and TRBJ2-1; 10 bases fit TRBD2. The CDR3 has 15 amino acids. Germline V lookup: CDR1 MNHEY, CDR2 SMNVEV (reference sequence).

The V and J genes are TRBV3-1 (or the pseudogene TRBV3-2) and TRBJ1-2, with unresolved D. The CDR3 has 15 amino acids. Germline CDR1 LGHDT, CDR2 YNNKEL (reference sequence). Between the trimmed V and J ends, which lost 6 bases and 6 bases, there was a span of 20 bases. The CDR3 loop is CASSDSSLGWDGYTF. In nucleotides, the CDR3 is TGTGCCAGCAGTGACTCTTCGTTAGGATGGGATGGCTACACCTTC.

This chain links TRBV28 with TRBJ1-1; D gene uncertain. The CDR3 is 12 residues long. Germline V gene data show CDR1 as MDHEN and CDR2 as SYDVKM. V was cut by 6 bases and J by 2 bases, with 7 bases left in between. This CDR3 is CASSLFNTEAFF. The CDR3 bases are TGTGCCAGCAGCCTTTTTAACACTGAAGCTTTCTTT.

V is TRBV11-3 and J is TRBJ2-1; TRBD2 agrees at 14 bases. V lost 5 bases to trimming and J lost 8 bases; unmatched junction nucleotides: 5. Per germline, CDR1 SGHNT and CDR2 YENEEA. The CDR3 totals 15 residues. The CDR3 loop is CASSVGTSGSYEQFF. For the CDR3, the DNA is TGTGCCAGCAGCGTAGGGACTAGCGGGAGTTATGAGCAGTTCTTC.

The chain uses TRBV11-3 and TRBJ1-1; 8 nucleotides agree with TRBD1. V lost 5 bases and J lost 1; bases outside the gene matches: 9. CDR1 SGHNT and CDR2 YENEEA come from the germline V gene. This CDR3 is built from 16 residues. The CDR3 DNA reads TGTGCCAGCAGCGGCTGGACAGGGTGGGGGAACACTGAAGCTTTCTTT. Translation: CASSGWTGWGNTEAFF.

The chain combines TRBV20-1 with TRBJ1-2; D gene unclear. Trimming left V 1 base short and J 8 bases short, with 8 bases between. The length of the CDR3 is 11 residues. Germline CDR1 and CDR2: DFQATT and SNEGSKA (reference sequence). The CDR3 DNA reads as TGCAGTGCTAGAGTTCCCCGGGGCTACACCTTC. It codes for CSARVPRGYTF.

J is TRBJ2-3 and V is TRBV29-1; tentative D call: TRBD2 (5 bases). Germline V lookup: CDR1 SQVTM, CDR2 ANQGSEA. The CDR3 has 12 residues. V lost 7 bases, J lost 4 bases, and 12 bases lay in between. The CDR3 spells CSARTPPDTQYF. CDR3 bases: TGCAGCGCCCGGACTCCCCCAGATACGCAGTATTTT.

The V call is TRBV29-1, the J call TRBJ2-1, with D perhaps TRBD2 (6 bases). In germline, CDR1 is SQVTM, CDR2 ANQGSEA. The CDR3 runs to 13 residues. Trimming shortened V by 3 bases and J by 5 bases, and 11 bases separated the two germline ends. The CDR3 spells CSVDNGRNNEQFF. CDR3 nucleotides: TGCAGCGTTGATAACGGGAGAAACAATGAGCAGTTCTTC.

V and J are TRBV5-1 and TRBJ2-5; D remains unclear. Germline V gene sequence: CDR1 SGHRS, CDR2 YFSETQ. The CDR3 covers 13 residues. The V end lost 0 bases, the J end lost 5 bases, and 8 bases lay between the germline ends. For the CDR3, the DNA is TGCGCCAGCAGCTTGGCCCCCCTGGAGACCCAGTACTTC. The encoded protein is CASSLAPLETQYF. Filled out from reference TRBV5-1 and TRBJ2-5, the complete variable domain reads KAGVTQTPRYLIKTRGQQVTLSCSPISGHRSVSWYQQTPGQGLQFLFEYFSETQRNKGNFPGRFSGRQFSNSRSEMNVSTLELGDSALYLCASSLAPLETQYFGPGTRLLVL.

The V gene is TRBV5-1, the J gene TRBJ2-1; weak D call: TRBD2 (6 bases). The germline V gene encodes CDR1 SGHRS and CDR2 YFSETQ. The CDR3 has 14 residues. Trimming removed 1 base at V and 7 bases at J, with 12 bases between. The CDR3 DNA follows: TGCGCCAGCAGCTTGTCGGTTGGGAGGAATGAGCAGTTCTTC. This codes for CASSLSVGRNEQFF. The whole variable domain, filled in from reference TRBV5-1 and TRBJ2-1, reads KAGVTQTPRYLIKTRGQQVTLSCSPISGHRSVSWYQQTPGQGLQFLFEYFSETQRNKGNFPGRFSGRQFSNSRSEMNVSTLELGDSALYLCASSLSVGRNEQFFGPGTRLTVL.

Only a few counts were recorded for this clone. The chain uses TRBV19 and TRBJ2-2; no firm D call. Per the germline V gene, CDR1 is LNHDA and CDR2 is SQIVND (reference sequence). V dropped 2 bases and J dropped 0 bases, with 7 bases sitting between them. The CDR3 spans 15 residues. In DNA, the CDR3 is TGTGCCAGTAGTATATTGGCAACGAACACCGGGGAGCTGTTTTTT. Its protein is CASSILATNTGELFF.

The genes are TRBV7-3 and TRBJ2-3; D perhaps matches TRBD2 (7 bases). Trimming stripped 4 bases from V and 0 bases from J, with 11 bases between. The germline CDR1 and CDR2 sequences are SGHTA and FQGTGA. CDR3 length: 15 amino acids. CDR3 in amino acids: CASSSRGASTDTQYF. The CDR3 DNA follows: TGTGCCAGCAGCTCCCGGGGGGCTAGCACAGATACGCAGTATTTT.